This T cell receptor beta chain was retrieved from a study of OX40 agonist ivuxolimab in advanced cancers. Overall study findings and caveats: Expanded peripheral T-cell antigen specificity went undetermined. People who partly responded at 0.1-3.0 mg/kg had some of the least clonal expansion seen.

In germline, CDR1 is SGHTA, CDR2 FQGNSA. The V and J ends lost 2 bases and 1 base respectively, with 11 bases between them. The CDR3 has 16 amino acids. To note about this clone: Its specificity is not known.

TCRdb's copy holds only in-frame clones and misses some; the assay was immunoSEQ multiplex PCR. Of tens of thousands of clones detected, roughly 80% appear once; the ten largest clones hold approximately 6.3%. The TCR comes from an adult with an advanced solid tumor such as melanoma, head and neck, liver or kidney cancer. This specimen consisted of CD4+ or CD8+ T cells sorted from blood, obtained in a trial of the OX40 agonist ivuxolimab. The V gene is TRBV7-2, the J gene TRBJ2-2; D unclear. The CDR3: CASSLYTAVNTGELFF. The DNA for the CDR3 is TGTGCCAGCAGCTTATATACGGCTGTGAACACCGGGGAGCTGTTTTTT.